These 27 T cell receptor beta chains originate from one sample sequenced in a study of identical twins. In TCRdb, the 5' RACE reads were re-called with MiXCR into one record per CDR3 protein. Of more than 200,000 distinct CDR3 sequences listed, 9.4% are singletons. Sequencing was done on a sample of memory (CD45RO+) T cells sorted from blood. These receptors all come from a woman aged 18-29 years in good health.

The chain links TRBV4-3 to TRBJ2-1; D is unclear. This CDR3 has 15 amino acids. V was cut by 2 bases and J by 4 bases, with 12 bases left in between. Per germline, CDR1 LGHNA and CDR2 YSLEER. The CDR3 DNA is TGCGCCAGCAGCCAAAGGGCACTCAATTACAATGAGCAGTTCTTC. It codes for CASSQRALNYNEQFF.

This clonotype showed up many times. The chain recombines TRBV20-1 with TRBJ1-2; no clear D. Germline V gives CDR1 DFQATT, CDR2 SNEGSKA (reference sequence). V was clipped by 0 bases and J by 0 bases, with 5 bases between them. This CDR3 contains 13 residues. For the CDR3, the DNA is TGCAGTGCTAGAGATGGGCCTAACTATGGCTACACCTTC. This translates into CSARDGPNYGYTF.

The CDR3 nucleotides read TGCAGTGCTGATCTTTGGACAGGGGGTAAGGGTGAGCAGTTCTTC. Its translation: CSADLWTGGKGEQFF. The J gene is TRBJ2-1, the V gene TRBV20-1, with 10 bases lining up with TRBD1. Per germline, CDR1 DFQATT and CDR2 SNEGSKA (reference sequence). The CDR3 length is 15 residues. The V and J ends lost 5 bases and 9 bases, in that order; junction bases with no gene match: 13.

This clonotype has just a few counts. This chain connects TRBV11-3 to TRBJ2-1; 7 positions agree with TRBD2. V gave up 5 bases and J gave up 6 bases; unmatched junction bases: 13. Germline CDR1 is SGHNT and CDR2 is YENEEA. The CDR3 sequence is 16 residues long. The CDR3 region has the DNA TGTGCCAGCAGCGAAAGAGGAGCGGGGCGGGGCAATGAGCAGTTCTTC. Protein sequence: CASSERGAGRGNEQFF.

There are a few counts of this clonotype. The V and J genes are TRBV11-2 and TRBJ2-1; 11 nucleotides align to TRBD2. The CDR3 sequence is 19 residues long. Germline V gene data show CDR1 as SGHAT and CDR2 as FQNNGV. V lost 5 bases, J lost 5 bases, and 17 bases stayed unmatched. The CDR3 DNA sequence: TGTGCCAGCAGCCTCGCTAGCGGGGGGACCTCGGAAAGAAACAATGAGCAGTTCTTC. Amino acid sequence: CASSLASGGTSERNNEQFF.

A few counts support this clonotype. This rearrangement joins TRBV7-2 to TRBJ1-4; no clear D gene. The CDR3 has 13 amino acids. Looked up from germline, CDR1 is SGHTA and CDR2 is FQGNSA. V lost 5 bases to trimming and J lost 6 bases, with 10 bases between them. The DNA for the CDR3 is TGTGCCAGCAGCCGTGGAGTTGATGAAAAACTGTTTTTT. Translating gives CASSRGVDEKLFF.

In nucleotides, the CDR3 is TGCAGTGCGAAGGGTCTGAACACTGAAGCTTTCTTT. It codes for CSAKGLNTEAFF. J is TRBJ1-1 and V is TRBV20-1; D gene uncertain. Germline lookup yields CDR1 DFQATT and CDR2 SNEGSKA (reference sequence). V lost 6 bases, J lost 0 bases, and 8 bases lay in between. The CDR3 consists of 12 residues.

This clonotype has ten or more counts. The chain is built from TRBV14 and TRBJ2-5; possibly TRBD2 for D (5 bases). Trimming took 1 base from V and 2 from J, leaving 17 bases between them. The CDR3 has 17 residues. Germline CDR1 and CDR2: SGHDN and FVKESK. The CDR3 nucleotides are TGTGCCAGCAGCCAAGGTCGGAGAAGCCTAGCACAAGAGACCCAGTACTTC. Protein sequence: CASSQGRRSLAQETQYF.

The rearrangement links TRBV3-1 to TRBJ1-2; D unresolved. CDR1 and CDR2 from the germline V gene are LGHDT and YNNKEL (reference sequence). This CDR3 is 13 amino acids long. Trimming removed 1 base at V and 8 bases at J, with 11 bases between. DNA for the CDR3: TGTGCCAGCAGCCAAGTAGGTAGCGGGGGCTACACCTTC. Residues: CASSQVGSGGYTF.

The sample holds many counts of this clonotype. The CDR3 is CASNWRGEEKLFF. Written as DNA, the CDR3 is TGTGCCAGCAACTGGCGGGGCGAAGAAAAACTGTTTTTT. This chain joins TRBV12-3 or TRBV12-4 and TRBJ1-4, with D maybe TRBD1 (5 bases). The CDR3 contains 13 residues. Deletions cut 7 bases from V and 8 bases from J, with 14 bases between.

The sample holds a few counts of this clonotype. The chain couples TRBV18 to TRBJ2-7; TRBD1 aligns across 7 bases. There are 16 residues in the CDR3. The J segment lost 4 bases and the V segment lost 2 bases, leaving 11 bases of the junction unmatched. CDR1 is KGHSH and CDR2 is LQKENI in the germline V gene. This chain's CDR3 is CASSPIAGTESYEQYF. The DNA of the CDR3 is TGTGCCAGCTCACCAATTGCCGGGACAGAAAGTTACGAGCAGTACTTC.

This chain links TRBV2 with TRBJ2-3, with D possibly called TRBD1 or TRBD2 (5 bases each). Trimming removed 5 bases from V and 2 bases from J, with 14 bases in between. CDR3 size: 15 residues. Looked up from germline, CDR1 is SNHLY and CDR2 is FYNNEI. CDR3 in DNA: TGTGCCAGCAGTTTCGGTGGGGGATACACAGATACGCAGTATTTT. Protein: CASSFGGGYTDTQYF.

In this sample, this clonotype turned up a few times. This rearrangement joins TRBV18 to TRBJ2-4; possibly TRBD1 for D (6 bases). Germline V gives CDR1 KGHSH, CDR2 LQKENI. The CDR3 spans 14 residues. The V gene lost 6 bases and the J gene lost 6 bases, with 15 bases spanning the gap. The CDR3 region is CASSLQGWGNIQYF. The CDR3 DNA reads TGTGCCAGCTCCTTACAGGGATGGGGAAACATTCAGTACTTC.

The V gene is TRBV21-1, the J gene TRBJ2-7; the table's TRBD1 call for D was not verified on the DNA. TRBV21-1 is flagged as a pseudogene. The CDR3 is 13 amino acids. The CDR3 nucleotides read TGTGCCAGCAGCACCAGGGGCGGGTACGAGCAGTACTTC. This translates into CASSTRGGYEQYF.

The sample holds many counts of this clonotype. The CDR3: CASSRGQGGNEQFF. Here the CDR3 DNA reads TGTGCCAGCAGCCGAGGACAGGGGGGGAATGAGCAGTTCTTC. This chain links TRBV11-2 with TRBJ2-1, with 10 bases aligning to TRBD1. The CDR3 extends over 14 amino acids. In germline, CDR1 is SGHAT, CDR2 FQNNGV. After removal of 5 bases from V and 7 bases from J, the junction contained 5 bases not matched to a gene. The full variable domain, with the rest looked up from reference TRBV11-2 and TRBJ2-1, is EAGVAQSPRYKIIEKRQSVAFWCNPISGHATLYWYQQILGQGPKLLIQFQNNGVVDDSQLPKDRFSAERLKGVDSTLKIQPAKLEDSAVYLCASSRGQGGNEQFFGPGTRLTVL.

This chain joins TRBV12-3 or TRBV12-4 and TRBJ1-1; D not certain. CDR3 size: 11 residues. Trimming shortened V by 8 bases and J by 10 bases, and 14 bases separated the two germline ends. DNA of the CDR3: TGTGCCAGCGGCCACGAGGGAGGAGCTTTCTTT. This codes for CASGHEGGAFF.

This clonotype was detected many times. The chain recombines TRBV18 with TRBJ2-7; unclear D gene. The CDR3 loop spans 12 amino acids. CDR1 KGHSH and CDR2 LQKENI come from the germline V gene. V gave up 8 bases and J gave up 1 base, with 9 bases separating them. The CDR3 reads CASSPASYEQYF. The CDR3 DNA reads as TGTGCCAGCAGTCCGGCGTCCTACGAGCAGTACTTC.

In its sample, this clonotype was seen many times. The chain carries TRBV4-1 and TRBJ2-1; 8 bases align to TRBD2. Germline CDR1 is MGHRA and CDR2 is YSYEKL. Trimming removed 3 bases from V and 7 bases from J; junction bases left unmatched: 14. The CDR3 totals 17 residues. DNA of the CDR3: TGCGCCAGCAGCCATCCGACCGGGAGGGCCAAAGGGAATGAGCAGTTCTTC. Translation: CASSHPTGRAKGNEQFF.

J is TRBJ2-1 and V is TRBV5-4; 9 bases agree with TRBD1. V lost 1 base, J lost 5 bases, and 10 bases stayed unmatched. The length of the CDR3 is 17 residues. The germline CDR1 and CDR2 sequences are SGHNT and YYREEE (reference sequence). CDR3 sequence reads: CASSLLLGQGTHNEQFF. CDR3 in DNA: TGTGCCAGCAGCTTGCTTTTAGGACAGGGGACCCACAATGAGCAGTTCTTC.

The chain has TRBV20-1 and TRBJ2-7, with D perhaps matching TRBD1 (5 bases). Looked up from germline, CDR1 is DFQATT and CDR2 is SNEGSKA (reference sequence). The CDR3 extends over 16 amino acids. Trimming cost V 4 bases and J 7 bases, with 26 bases left between them. CDR3 nucleotides: TGCAGTGCTAACCCCCTCGCAGGGAATACTTACGTGGAGCAGTACTTC. This translates into CSANPLAGNTYVEQYF.

This clonotype was recorded a few times. The chain carries TRBV5-1 and TRBJ2-2; 8 bases are shared with TRBD1. This CDR3 is built from 14 residues. Trimming at V came to 4 bases and at J to 4 bases, leaving 3 bases not matched to a gene. CDR1 and CDR2 from the germline V gene are SGHRS and YFSETQ. CDR3 loop: CASSPGQGTGELFF. CDR3 sequence (DNA): TGCGCCAGCAGCCCCGGACAGGGCACCGGGGAGCTGTTTTTT.

This clonotype was seen at least ten times. In nucleotides, the CDR3 is TGCAGTGCTAGAGATAGGACCCACTACAATGAGCAGTTCTTC. Protein sequence: CSARDRTHYNEQFF. The chain links TRBV20-1 to TRBJ2-1; D is unclear. This CDR3 comprises 14 residues. Trimming removed 0 bases at V and 3 bases at J, with 9 bases between. Germline lookup yields CDR1 DFQATT and CDR2 SNEGSKA (reference sequence).

The chain carries TRBV6-1 and TRBJ1-1; no clear D. This CDR3 region has 13 residues. The V and J ends lost 5 bases and 7 bases respectively, with 14 bases between them. The V gene's germline CDR1 is MNHNS and CDR2 SASEGT. CDR3 residues: CASSPSKGGEAFF. In DNA, the CDR3 is TGTGCCAGCAGTCCCAGTAAGGGTGGTGAAGCTTTCTTT.

This clonotype was found a few times. This rearrangement joins TRBV5-1 to TRBJ2-1, with a weak D call TRBD2 (5 bases). CDR1 is SGHRS and CDR2 is YFSETQ in the germline V gene. V lost 0 bases to trimming and J lost 8 bases, with 18 bases between them. This CDR3 is built from 16 residues. The DNA for the CDR3 is TGCGCCAGCAGCTTGGCAAGAGTTCGAGGGATCGATGAGCAGTTCTTC. Translating it yields CASSLARVRGIDEQFF.

The rearrangement joins TRBV10-3 to TRBJ2-5, with TRBD1 matching over 9 bases. Germline CDR1 ENHRY, CDR2 SYGVKD. The CDR3 loop spans 13 amino acids. V lost 10 bases to trimming and J lost 4 bases; unmatched junction nucleotides: 7. In DNA form, the CDR3 reads TGTGCCACGAATCGACAGGGGGGAGAGACCCAGTACTTC. Amino acids: CATNRQGGETQYF.

This chain uses TRBV10-3 with TRBJ2-2; D remains unclear. CDR1 ENHRY and CDR2 SYGVKD come from the germline V gene. CDR3 size: 14 residues. The germline V and J ends were trimmed by 3 bases and 4 bases, with 9 bases remaining between them. The CDR3 reads CAISDQVGTGELFF. The CDR3 region has the DNA TGTGCCATCAGTGATCAGGTCGGCACCGGGGAGCTGTTTTTT.

The chain links TRBV7-2 to TRBJ2-5; 8 nucleotides line up with TRBD2. V lost 4 bases and J lost 4; bases outside the gene matches: 11. The CDR3 sequence is 16 residues long. Germline assignment: CDR1 SGHTA and CDR2 FQGNSA. CDR3 bases: TGTGCCAGCAGCTCCGATCTTAGCGGGATTCGAGAGACCCAGTACTTC. This sequence encodes CASSSDLSGIRETQYF.